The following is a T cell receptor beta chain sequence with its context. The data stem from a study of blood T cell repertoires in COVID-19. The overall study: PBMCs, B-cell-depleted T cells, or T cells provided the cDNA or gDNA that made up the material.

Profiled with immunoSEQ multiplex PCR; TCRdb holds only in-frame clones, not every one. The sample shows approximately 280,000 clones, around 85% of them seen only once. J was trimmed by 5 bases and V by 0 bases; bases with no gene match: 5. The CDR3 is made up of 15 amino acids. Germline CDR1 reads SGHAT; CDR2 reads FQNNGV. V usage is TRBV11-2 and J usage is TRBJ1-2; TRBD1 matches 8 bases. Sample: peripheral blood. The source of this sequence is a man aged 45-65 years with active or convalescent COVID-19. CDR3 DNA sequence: TGTGCCAGCAGCTTAGAGGCAGGGGGCCCTTATGGCTACACCTTC. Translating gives CASSLEAGGPYGYTF.